This T cell receptor beta chain appears in the sequencing data of a study of T cell responses to AZD1222 COVID-19 vaccine. Study-level results: Reportedly, nearly half of unique spike TCRs recognized epitopes outside B.1.351/B.1.1.7 mutations. Rises in breadth and depth of Spike-specific TCRs came after two AZD1222 doses. Just five to seven people given AZD1222 tested seropositive at baseline.

Sequencing used immunoSEQ multiplex PCR; TCRdb keeps in-frame clones, though not all of them. The sample gives 120,000 to 150,000 clones, just over 90% of which show up once; around 3.5% is in the top ten. Notes on this clone: Its specificity is not known.

Germline assignment: CDR1 SGHRS and CDR2 YFSETQ. CDR3 size: 15 residues. The trim removed 0 bases at V and 5 bases at J, leaving 4 bases unmatched. The clonotype comes from an adult in good health. The chain is built from TRBV5-1 and TRBJ1-4, with 7 positions matching TRBD1. The sample here was peripheral blood, taken on day 0 of AZD1222 vaccination. The CDR3 sequence is CASSLDAGGNEKLFF. The CDR3 coding sequence is TGCGCCAGCAGCTTGGACGCAGGGGGGAATGAAAAACTGTTTTTT.